A selection of T cell receptor beta chains follows, all from one sample in a study of PD-1 blockade in mismatch repair-deficient tumors. Clones were sequenced by immunoSEQ multiplex PCR, and TCRdb holds only the in-frame ones, with some missing. The sample shows roughly 14,000 clones, approximately 88% of them seen only once. The sequencing here drew on PBMCs, taken before pembrolizumab treatment. These receptors all come from an adult with mismatch repair-deficient cancer. Each CDR3 is given without its conserved first and last residue. Each record gives: J gene, V gene, CDR3 protein.

j_gene: TRBJ2-7
v_gene: TRBV5-1
CDR3aa: ASSFDRSYEQY

j_gene: TRBJ2-3
v_gene: TRBV10-3
CDR3aa: AIGEQGRTDTQY

j_gene: TRBJ2-4
v_gene: TRBV18
CDR3aa: ASSLRPEKNIQY

j_gene: TRBJ2-7
v_gene: TRBV10-3
CDR3aa: AISEPGTGDEQY

j_gene: TRBJ2-7
v_gene: TRBV11-3
CDR3aa: ASFGTGPSTGYEQY

j_gene: TRBJ2-3
v_gene: TRBV18
CDR3aa: ASSGRTSGSADTQY

j_gene: TRBJ2-1
v_gene: TRBV11-3
CDR3aa: ASSRTYGTGRLAGGKKQF

j_gene: TRBJ2-7
v_gene: TRBV30
CDR3aa: ASSGGQGSNEQY

j_gene: TRBJ2-7
v_gene: TRBV7-8
CDR3aa: ASSPGGWLAYEQY

j_gene: TRBJ2-1
v_gene: TRBV11-2
CDR3aa: ASTLGEEQF

j_gene: TRBJ2-3
v_gene: TRBV7-9
CDR3aa: ASSPLSGTDTQY

j_gene: TRBJ2-5
v_gene: TRBV18
CDR3aa: ASSPGQGAWETQY

j_gene: TRBJ2-7
v_gene: TRBV30
CDR3aa: AWSVVTRGYEQY

j_gene: TRBJ2-2
v_gene: TRBV7-8
CDR3aa: ASSPDWREKAGELF

j_gene: TRBJ2-7
v_gene: TRBV10-2
CDR3aa: ASSEAAYEQY

j_gene: TRBJ2-3
v_gene: TRBV6-6
CDR3aa: ASSYSTGKHTDTQY

j_gene: TRBJ2-7
v_gene: TRBV7-2
CDR3aa: ASSLSSRGAGEQY

j_gene: TRBJ2-3
v_gene: TRBV5-1
CDR3aa: ASSLGGHASTDTQY

j_gene: TRBJ2-3
v_gene: TRBV15
CDR3aa: ATSRGKRVTDTQY

j_gene: TRBJ2-6
v_gene: TRBV18
CDR3aa: ASSPESGGSGANVLT

j_gene: TRBJ1-5
v_gene: TRBV7-9
CDR3aa: ASSGGQGYQPQH

j_gene: TRBJ1-2
v_gene: TRBV11-3
CDR3aa: ASSFNRRIYGYT

j_gene: TRBJ2-1
v_gene: TRBV6-1
CDR3aa: ASSEWVGNEQF

j_gene: TRBJ2-4
v_gene: TRBV7-9
CDR3aa: ASSLSLAGLAKNIQY